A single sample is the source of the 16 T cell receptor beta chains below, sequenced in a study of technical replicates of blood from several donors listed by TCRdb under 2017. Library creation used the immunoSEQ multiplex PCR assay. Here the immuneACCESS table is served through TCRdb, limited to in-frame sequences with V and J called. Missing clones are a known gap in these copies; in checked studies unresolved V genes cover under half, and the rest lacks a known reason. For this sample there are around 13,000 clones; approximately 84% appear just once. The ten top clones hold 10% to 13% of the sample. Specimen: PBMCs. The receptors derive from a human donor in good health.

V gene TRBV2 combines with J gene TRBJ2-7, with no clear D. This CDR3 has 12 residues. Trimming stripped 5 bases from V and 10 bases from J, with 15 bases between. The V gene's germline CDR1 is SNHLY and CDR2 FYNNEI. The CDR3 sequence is CASSPSDTEQYF. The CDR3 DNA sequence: TGTGCCAGCAGTCCGTCAGATACCGAACAGTACTTC.

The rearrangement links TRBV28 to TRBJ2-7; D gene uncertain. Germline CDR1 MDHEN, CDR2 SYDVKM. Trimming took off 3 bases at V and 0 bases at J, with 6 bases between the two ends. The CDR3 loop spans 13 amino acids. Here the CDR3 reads CASSLYSSYEQYF. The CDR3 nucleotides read TGTGCCAGCAGTTTGTACAGCTCCTACGAGCAGTACTTC.

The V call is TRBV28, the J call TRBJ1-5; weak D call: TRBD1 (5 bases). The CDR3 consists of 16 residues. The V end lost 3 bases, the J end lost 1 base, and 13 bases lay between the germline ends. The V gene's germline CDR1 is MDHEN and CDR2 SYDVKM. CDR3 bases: TGTGCCAGCAGTTTGCTTGCCAGGGTCAGCAATCAGCCCCAGCATTTT. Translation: CASSLLARVSNQPQHF.

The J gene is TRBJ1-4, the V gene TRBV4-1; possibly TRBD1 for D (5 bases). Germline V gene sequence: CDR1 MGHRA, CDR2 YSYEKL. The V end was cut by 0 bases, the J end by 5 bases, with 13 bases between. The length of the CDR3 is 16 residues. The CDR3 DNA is TGCGCCAGCAGCCAAGATTATGCAGGACAAAATGAAAAACTGTTTTTT. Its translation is CASSQDYAGQNEKLFF.

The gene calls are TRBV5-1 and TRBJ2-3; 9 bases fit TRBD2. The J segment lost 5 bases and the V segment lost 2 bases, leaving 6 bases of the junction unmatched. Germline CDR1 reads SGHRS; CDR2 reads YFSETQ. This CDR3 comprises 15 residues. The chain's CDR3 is CASSFISGSEDTQYF. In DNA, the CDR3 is TGCGCCAGCAGCTTCATTAGCGGGAGCGAAGATACGCAGTATTTT.

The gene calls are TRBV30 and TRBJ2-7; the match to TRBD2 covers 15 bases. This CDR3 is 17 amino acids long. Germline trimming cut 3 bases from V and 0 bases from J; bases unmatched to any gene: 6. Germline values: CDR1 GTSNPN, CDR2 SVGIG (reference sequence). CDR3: CAWRGGLAGGSSYEQYF. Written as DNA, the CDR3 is TGTGCCTGGAGGGGGGGACTAGCGGGAGGATCCTCCTACGAGCAGTACTTC.

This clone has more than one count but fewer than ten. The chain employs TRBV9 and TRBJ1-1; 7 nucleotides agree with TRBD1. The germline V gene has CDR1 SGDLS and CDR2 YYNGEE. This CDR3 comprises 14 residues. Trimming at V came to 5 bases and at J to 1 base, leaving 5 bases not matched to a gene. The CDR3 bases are TGTGCCAGCAGTAAGGGGGCAAAGAACACTGAAGCTTTCTTT. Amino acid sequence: CASSKGAKNTEAFF.

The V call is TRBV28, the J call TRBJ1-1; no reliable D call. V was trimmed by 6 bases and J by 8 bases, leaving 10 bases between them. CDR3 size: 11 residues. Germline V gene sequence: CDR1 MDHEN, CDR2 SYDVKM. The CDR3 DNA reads TGTGCCAGCAGCCGGTGGGCCGAAGCTTTCTTT. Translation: CASSRWAEAFF.

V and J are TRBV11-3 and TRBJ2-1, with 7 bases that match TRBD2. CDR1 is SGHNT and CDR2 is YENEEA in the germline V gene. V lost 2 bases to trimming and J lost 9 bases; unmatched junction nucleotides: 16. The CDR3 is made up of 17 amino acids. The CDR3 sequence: CASSLIRASGLISEQFF. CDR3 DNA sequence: TGTGCCAGCAGCTTAATTCGAGCTAGCGGTCTTATAAGTGAGCAGTTCTTC.

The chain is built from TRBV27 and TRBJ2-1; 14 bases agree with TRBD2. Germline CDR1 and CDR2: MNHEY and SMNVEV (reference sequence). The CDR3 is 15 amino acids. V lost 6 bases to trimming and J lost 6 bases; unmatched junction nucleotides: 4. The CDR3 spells CASRGLAGVVNEQFF. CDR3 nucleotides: TGTGCCAGCAGGGGACTAGCGGGGGTCGTCAATGAGCAGTTCTTC.

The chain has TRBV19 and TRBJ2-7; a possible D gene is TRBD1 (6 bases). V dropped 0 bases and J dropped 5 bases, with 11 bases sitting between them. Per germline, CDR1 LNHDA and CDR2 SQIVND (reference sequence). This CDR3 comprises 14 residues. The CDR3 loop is CASSIEQGIDEQYF. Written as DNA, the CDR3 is TGTGCCAGTAGTATAGAACAGGGAATCGACGAGCAGTACTTC.

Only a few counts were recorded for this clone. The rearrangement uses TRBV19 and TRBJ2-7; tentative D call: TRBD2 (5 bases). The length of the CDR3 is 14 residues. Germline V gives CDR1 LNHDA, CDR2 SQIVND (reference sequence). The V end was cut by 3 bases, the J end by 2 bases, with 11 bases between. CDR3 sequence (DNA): TGTGCCAGTAGTATCTTGCCCGGGGCCTACGAGCAGTACTTC. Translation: CASSILPGAYEQYF.

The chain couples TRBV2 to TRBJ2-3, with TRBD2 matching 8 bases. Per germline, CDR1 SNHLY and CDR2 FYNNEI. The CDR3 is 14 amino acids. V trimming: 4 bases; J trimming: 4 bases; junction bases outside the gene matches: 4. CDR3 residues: CASSGPTSADTQYF. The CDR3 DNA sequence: TGTGCCAGCAGTGGACCGACTAGCGCAGATACGCAGTATTTT.

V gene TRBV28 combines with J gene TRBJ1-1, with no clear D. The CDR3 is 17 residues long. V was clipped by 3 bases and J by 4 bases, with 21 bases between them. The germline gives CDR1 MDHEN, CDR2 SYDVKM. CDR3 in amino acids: CASSLIGMSPRGTEAFF. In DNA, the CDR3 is TGTGCCAGCAGTTTGATAGGTATGTCTCCCCGAGGCACTGAAGCTTTCTTT.

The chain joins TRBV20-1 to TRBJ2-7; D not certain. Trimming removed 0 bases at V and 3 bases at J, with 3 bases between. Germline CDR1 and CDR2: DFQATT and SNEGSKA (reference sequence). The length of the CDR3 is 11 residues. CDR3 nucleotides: TGCAGTGCTAGAGACAGCTACGAGCAGTACTTC. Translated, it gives CSARDSYEQYF.

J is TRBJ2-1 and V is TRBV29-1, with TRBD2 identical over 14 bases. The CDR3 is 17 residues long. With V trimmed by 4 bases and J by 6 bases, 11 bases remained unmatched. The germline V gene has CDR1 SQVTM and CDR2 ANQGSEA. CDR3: CSVVEWGTSGRGNEQFF. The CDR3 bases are TGCAGCGTTGTTGAGTGGGGGACTAGCGGGAGAGGCAATGAGCAGTTCTTC.